This is a list of T cell receptor beta chains from one sample in a study of shared clonotypes between healthy human individuals. Measured with immunoSEQ multiplex PCR; TCRdb has only the in-frame clones, and not every one. The table shows under 2,500,000 clones, with 95% occurring only once. The source material was naive CD4+ T cells sorted from blood. The receptors were gathered from a man between 18 and 29 years old in good health. Each CDR3 is given without its conserved first and last residue. The order of the fields is clone size, J gene, V gene, CDR3 protein. Where a row states a size, it is once, few, many or the class of an expanded clone; other rows omit it.

>-|TRBJ2-7|TRBV5-4
ASSLGSENIYEQY
>-|TRBJ1-2|TRBV30
AWRSRGLGYGYT
>-|TRBJ2-7|TRBV5-1
ASSLDSGGVTQY
>-|TRBJ2-2|TRBV5-1
ASSLVPEKNTGELF
>-|TRBJ2-5|TRBV5-1
ASSTGTSGEETQY
>-|TRBJ2-4|TRBV27
ASSSGGSMTAKNIQY
>-|TRBJ1-6|TRBV19
ASSPDRFSPLH
>-|TRBJ1-4|TRBV30
AWSVLRTVGSSTNEKLF
>-|TRBJ1-2|TRBV7-2
ASSPETGIYGYT
>once|TRBJ2-3|TRBV10-2
ASSRASDTQY
>-|TRBJ1-3|TRBV5-1
ASSADPASGNTIY
>-|TRBJ2-3|TRBV5-1
ASRPVGGLTDTQY
>-|TRBJ2-2|TRBV30
AWNRLAGAGELF
>-|TRBJ2-2|TRBV2
AISLPGTSVPGELF
>-|TRBJ2-3|TRBV2
ASCPGLSTDTQY
>-|TRBJ2-5|TRBV6-1
ASSLAGGEKKTQY
>-|TRBJ1-4|TRBV6-5
ASRVNEKLF
>-|TRBJ2-7|TRBV5-1
ASSSRPQPLVTSYEQY
>-|TRBJ1-1|TRBV5-6
ASSLAAGSRTEAF
>once|TRBJ2-1|TRBV5-3
ARSLESTSYEQF
>-|TRBJ1-5|TRBV6-6
ASSTTGLGNQPQH
>-|TRBJ2-3|TRBV2
ASSLLAQDTQY
>-|TRBJ2-5|TRBV10-3
AISESAGGLQETQY
>-|TRBJ1-2|TRBV5-4
ASSSPRGSYGYT
>-|TRBJ1-1|TRBV2
ASSGAGRTSEAF
>once|TRBJ2-7|TRBV11-3
ASSTGDGEQY
>-|TRBJ1-2|TRBV5-4
ASGLTEGIYGYT
>once|TRBJ2-2|TRBV5-1
ASSLMGQFTGELF
>-|TRBJ2-1|TRBV29-1
SVVGGMAGEQF
>-|TRBJ2-4|TRBV18
ASSPLATGDIQY
>once|TRBJ2-3|TRBV20-1
SAPGSTQY
>few|TRBJ2-2|TRBV6-6
ASSYRTSGNTGELF
>-|TRBJ1-5|TRBV6-1
ASSELRYSNQPQH
>-|TRBJ2-1|TRBV10-3
AISEPGQGAGIEQF
>-|TRBJ2-3|TRBV9
ASSVGSGSGTDTQY
>-|TRBJ2-5|TRBV29-1
SVSRGGGRIETQY
>-|TRBJ2-5|TRBV30
AWRGRGQETQY
>-|TRBJ1-2|TRBV14
ASSQVQTAAYGYT
>once|TRBJ1-3|TRBV7-2
ASSLGGLGNTIY
>-|TRBJ1-5|TRBV28
ASSLQGQGVGQPQH
>-|TRBJ1-1|TRBV5-6
ASSLTTEAF
>few|TRBJ1-6|TRBV18
ASSPPVGLDNSPLH
>-|TRBJ1-2|TRBV6-1
ASSEEVTVGYT
>-|TRBJ2-1|TRBV6-4
ASSTKGRGGVDEQF
>-|TRBJ2-3|TRBV5-1
ASSLGRGTGTLSTDTQY
>-|TRBJ1-5|TRBV7-8
ASSPDTNQPQH
>-|TRBJ2-1|TRBV11-2
ASSAGLAYYNEQF
>once|TRBJ1-1|TRBV11-2
ASSSYASTEAF
>few|TRBJ1-2|TRBV6-6
ASILTAPQGGYT
>-|TRBJ2-7|TRBV5-1
ASSLETLSSYEQY
>-|TRBJ1-1|TRBV5-1
ASSLMMNTEAF
>-|TRBJ2-3|TRBV5-6
ASSPEGDDTQY
>-|TRBJ1-1|TRBV5-6
AGQTTGQGNTEAF